This entry lists 24 T cell receptor beta chains sequenced from one sample in a study of cytomegalovirus exposure and HLA in healthy donors. Sequenced by immunoSEQ multiplex PCR; TCRdb stores in-frame clones only, minus some. The data hold 220,000 or so clones, with around 90% observed a single time. The material sequenced was PBMCs. Receptor source: a woman aged 18-29 years in good health and CMV-seronegative.

J is TRBJ2-7 and V is TRBV9; 8 bases map to TRBD1. The V gene's germline CDR1 is SGDLS and CDR2 YYNGEE. Trimming at V came to 0 bases and at J to 3 bases, leaving 8 bases not matched to a gene. This CDR3 region has 16 residues. In DNA form, the CDR3 reads TGTGCCAGCAGCGTAGGTGGGCAGGGGGCGGTCTACGAGCAGTACTTC. Translated: CASSVGGQGAVYEQYF.

The chain employs TRBV9 and TRBJ1-1; TRBD1 might be the D (5 bases). The CDR3 contains 13 residues. The V and J ends lost 3 bases and 2 bases respectively, with 8 bases between them. Looked up from germline, CDR1 is SGDLS and CDR2 is YYNGEE. In DNA form, the CDR3 reads TGTGCCAGCAGCGGAGGGACTAACACTGAAGCTTTCTTT. It encodes CASSGGTNTEAFF.

This clone was counted once. The chain combines TRBV10-2 with TRBJ1-5, with D possibly matching TRBD1 (5 bases). The CDR3 runs to 17 residues. The germline V gene encodes CDR1 WSHSY and CDR2 SAAADI. With 3 bases removed from V and 1 base from J, the gap between germline ends came to 16 bases. The CDR3 loop reads CASSEGAPRKSNQPQHF. The CDR3 DNA reads as TGCGCCAGCAGTGAAGGGGCTCCAAGGAAAAGCAATCAGCCCCAGCATTTT.

This CDR3 reads CAISSPLSSYEQYF. The CDR3 coding sequence is TGTGCCATCAGTTCACCGTTGAGCTCCTACGAGCAGTACTTC. The J gene is TRBJ2-7, the V gene TRBV10-3; D not resolved. Deletions cut 5 bases from V and 0 bases from J, with 11 bases between. There are 14 residues in the CDR3. Germline CDR1 and CDR2: ENHRY and SYGVKD.

CDR3 amino acids: CASRPGLAGGHEQYF. CDR3 DNA: TGTGCCAGCAGACCGGGACTAGCGGGAGGGCACGAGCAGTACTTC. The chain is built from TRBV6-1 and TRBJ2-7; 16 positions match TRBD2. Trimming removed 6 bases from V and 5 bases from J; junction bases left unmatched: 4. CDR3 length equals 15 residues. Germline CDR1 is MNHNS and CDR2 is SASEGT.

This chain joins TRBV7-9 and TRBJ2-5; 8 nucleotides align to TRBD1. V gave up 5 bases and J gave up 5 bases; unmatched junction bases: 7. Germline V gene lookup returns CDR1 SEHNR and CDR2 FQNEAQ (reference sequence). The CDR3 totals 14 residues. CDR3 sequence: CASSRTGIEETQYF. The CDR3 nucleotides read TGTGCCAGCAGCCGGACAGGGATCGAGGAGACCCAGTACTTC. Full variable domain (outside the CDR3, taken from reference TRBV7-9 and TRBJ2-5): DTGVSQNPRHKITKRGQNVTFRCDPISEHNRLYWYRQTLGQGPEFLTYFQNEAQLEKSRLLSDRFSAERPKGSFSTLEIQRTEQGDSAMYLCASSRTGIEETQYFGPGTRLLVL.

The count of this clone is one. The V gene is TRBV28, the J gene TRBJ1-5; 9 positions match TRBD1. The CDR3 has 13 amino acids. Germline CDR1 and CDR2: MDHEN and SYDVKM. V shed 5 bases, J shed 7 bases, and the junction held 3 bases outside the gene matches. The CDR3 sequence: CASSRQGGQPQHF. The CDR3 nucleotides are TGTGCCAGCAGTCGACAGGGGGGACAGCCCCAGCATTTT.

This sequence joins TRBV6-5 and TRBJ2-7; 7 bases line up with TRBD1. The V segment lost 6 bases and the J segment 5 bases; nucleotides outside the gene matches: 10. CDR3 size: 14 residues. In germline, CDR1 is MNHEY, CDR2 SVGAGI. As DNA, the CDR3 is TGTGCCAGCAGGAGCGGACAGGAATCGAACGAGCAGTACTTC. It encodes CASRSGQESNEQYF.

V and J are TRBV5-1 and TRBJ2-2; D call uncertain. This CDR3 region has 12 residues. CDR1 is SGHRS and CDR2 is YFSETQ in the germline V gene. Trimming pared 3 bases from V and 7 bases from J, leaving 7 bases between. CDR3 sequence (DNA): TGCGCCAGCAGCTCTAATAGCGGGGAGCTGTTTTTT. This encodes CASSSNSGELFF.

The chain joins TRBV28 to TRBJ2-4; possibly TRBD2 for D (5 bases). The germline gives CDR1 MDHEN, CDR2 SYDVKM. V was trimmed by 5 bases and J by 5 bases, leaving 13 bases between them. The CDR3 covers 14 residues. The CDR3 coding sequence is TGTGCCAGCAGTCCGGCCGGGAACCAAAACATTCAGTACTTC. Translation gives CASSPAGNQNIQYF.

The rearrangement links TRBV6-6 to TRBJ2-7; 9 bases fit TRBD2. From germline, CDR1 is MNHNY and CDR2 SVGAGI (reference sequence). The CDR3 covers 13 residues. V dropped 6 bases and J dropped 3; count of bases not matched to a gene: 3. Here the CDR3 reads CASRTSGGYEQYF. The DNA of the CDR3 is TGTGCCAGCAGGACTAGCGGAGGCTACGAGCAGTACTTC.

This clone was seen only once. V usage is TRBV28 and J usage is TRBJ1-5; D ambiguous. The CDR3 loop spans 14 amino acids. Between the trimmed V and J ends, which lost 8 bases and 2 bases, there was a span of 13 bases. The germline V gene encodes CDR1 MDHEN and CDR2 SYDVKM. CDR3 bases: TGTGCCAGCGAAGTCATGCTAGGCAATCAGCCCCAGCATTTT. This encodes CASEVMLGNQPQHF.

The count of this clone is one. This chain joins TRBV28 and TRBJ2-7; TRBD2 aligns across 8 bases. This CDR3 has 15 residues. V was pared by 6 bases and J by 6 bases, with 13 bases of the junction left unmatched. CDR1 is MDHEN and CDR2 is SYDVKM in the germline V gene. The CDR3 DNA reads TGTGCCAGCAGGGCCCCGGGGGGGGAGCCGGGCGAGCAGTACTTC. It translates to CASRAPGGEPGEQYF.

V is TRBV6-5 and J is TRBJ2-7, with 9 nucleotides matching TRBD1. Germline CDR1 and CDR2: MNHEY and SVGAGI. J lost 3 bases, V lost 4 bases, and 1 base had no gene match. There are 13 residues in the CDR3. In nucleotides, the CDR3 is TGTGCCAGCAGTTGGGGACAGGGCTACGAGCAGTACTTC. Encoded protein: CASSWGQGYEQYF.

J is TRBJ1-1 and V is TRBV5-6; TRBD1 agrees at 7 bases. V was pared by 2 bases and J by 10 bases, with 8 bases of the junction left unmatched. The CDR3 sequence is 13 residues long. Germline V gene data show CDR1 as SGHDT and CDR2 as YYEEEE. CDR3 protein: CASSLTGAEGAFF. CDR3 sequence (DNA): TGTGCCAGCAGCTTAACAGGGGCCGAGGGAGCTTTCTTT.

The chain carries TRBV9 and TRBJ1-2; a possible D gene is TRBD1 (5 bases). Germline V CDR1 and CDR2: SGDLS, YYNGEE. V dropped 2 bases and J dropped 5 bases, with 16 bases sitting between them. The CDR3 is made up of 15 amino acids. The CDR3 DNA reads as TGTGCCAGCAGCGTCGCATCGGGCAGGGTATATGGCTACACCTTC. Its translation: CASSVASGRVYGYTF.

The V call is TRBV28, the J call TRBJ2-1; 8 bases align to TRBD1. V gave up 4 bases and J gave up 9 bases; unmatched junction bases: 11. Per germline, CDR1 MDHEN and CDR2 SYDVKM. The CDR3 has 15 residues. The CDR3 spells CASSSAPGQDVEQFF. The CDR3 DNA follows: TGTGCCAGCAGTTCTGCGCCGGGACAGGACGTTGAGCAGTTCTTC.

The chain joins TRBV6-1 to TRBJ1-5; a weak D match, TRBD1 (6 bases). V shed 4 bases and J shed 4 bases, with 11 bases lying between them. The CDR3 loop spans 14 amino acids. In germline, CDR1 is MNHNS, CDR2 SASEGT. The DNA for the CDR3 is TGTGCCAGCAGTGCCCGGGACACGAATCAGCCCCAGCATTTT. This encodes CASSARDTNQPQHF.

This clone was seen only once. The chain has TRBV28 and TRBJ1-4, with D hard to call. This CDR3 has 15 residues. The V gene lost 5 bases and the J gene lost 0 bases, with 10 bases spanning the gap. The germline CDR1 and CDR2 sequences are MDHEN and SYDVKM. This chain's CDR3 is CASSHYSPTNEKLFF. As DNA, the CDR3 is TGTGCCAGCAGTCATTACAGCCCAACTAATGAAAAACTGTTTTTT.

The chain carries TRBV28 and TRBJ1-5; possible D gene TRBD1, 5 bases. Germline V CDR1 and CDR2: MDHEN, SYDVKM. The CDR3 loop spans 13 amino acids. The V and J ends lost 3 bases and 9 bases respectively, with 12 bases between them. CDR3 coding DNA: TGTGCCAGCAGTTTGTGGGACTTCGGGCCCCAGCATTTT. It yields the protein CASSLWDFGPQHF.

The rearrangement joins TRBV5-1 to TRBJ2-7; 9 nucleotides line up with TRBD1. Germline V gene sequence: CDR1 SGHRS, CDR2 YFSETQ. J lost 3 bases, V lost 1 base, and 11 bases had no gene match. This CDR3 spans 17 amino acids. The CDR3 DNA reads TGCGCCAGCAGCTTGCCTCCAATCGGGACAGGGATCTACGAGCAGTACTTC. This gives the protein CASSLPPIGTGIYEQYF.

The chain links TRBV4-1 to TRBJ2-2; no clear D gene. CDR3 size: 15 residues. V was shortened by 0 bases and J by 5 bases, with 10 bases between the two germline ends. The germline gives CDR1 MGHRA, CDR2 YSYEKL. CDR3: CASSQEVVVTGELFF. The CDR3 DNA sequence: TGCGCCAGCAGCCAAGAGGTAGTGGTAACCGGGGAGCTGTTTTTT.

The chain combines TRBV6-5 with TRBJ2-2; 10 bases are a match to TRBD2. CDR1 and CDR2 from the germline V gene are MNHEY and SVGAGI. With 4 bases clipped from V and 1 base from J, the junction kept 3 bases outside the gene matches. The CDR3 is 16 amino acids. The CDR3 nucleotides are TGTGCCAGCAGTTCGGTAGCGGGAGGGAACACCGGGGAGCTGTTTTTT. Its protein product is CASSSVAGGNTGELFF.

V and J are TRBV9 and TRBJ2-7; TRBD2 aligns across 8 bases. The V segment lost 4 bases and the J segment 3 bases; nucleotides outside the gene matches: 9. CDR1 SGDLS and CDR2 YYNGEE come from the germline V gene. The CDR3 sequence is 15 residues long. CDR3 region: CASSPEGGRIYEQYF. The DNA of the CDR3 is TGTGCCAGCAGCCCCGAGGGCGGGAGGATCTACGAGCAGTACTTC.